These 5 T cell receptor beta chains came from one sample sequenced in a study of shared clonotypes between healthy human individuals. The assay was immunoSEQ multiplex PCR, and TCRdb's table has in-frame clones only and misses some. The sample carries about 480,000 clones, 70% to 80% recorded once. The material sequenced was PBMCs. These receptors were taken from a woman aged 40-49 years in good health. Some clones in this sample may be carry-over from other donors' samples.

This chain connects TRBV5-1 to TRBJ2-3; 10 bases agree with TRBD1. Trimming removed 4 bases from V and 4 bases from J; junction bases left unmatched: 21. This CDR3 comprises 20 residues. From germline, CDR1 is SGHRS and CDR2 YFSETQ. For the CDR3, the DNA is TGCGCCAGCAGCCGTGGGGCAGGGACAGGGGCCCGTATGAAGGCAGATACGCAGTATTTT. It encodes CASSRGAGTGARMKADTQYF. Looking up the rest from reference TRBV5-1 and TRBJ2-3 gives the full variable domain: KAGVTQTPRYLIKTRGQQVTLSCSPISGHRSVSWYQQTPGQGLQFLFEYFSETQRNKGNFPGRFSGRQFSNSRSEMNVSTLELGDSALYLCASSRGAGTGARMKADTQYFGPGTRLTVL.

The CDR3 spells CATHSYNSPLHF. The CDR3 region has the DNA TGTGCCACACACTCCTATAATTCACCCCTCCACTTT. The V call is TRBV27, the J call TRBJ1-6; no definite D call. The CDR3 length is 12 residues. Germline lookup yields CDR1 MNHEY and CDR2 SMNVEV (reference sequence). Deletions cut 10 bases from V and 0 bases from J, with 4 bases between.

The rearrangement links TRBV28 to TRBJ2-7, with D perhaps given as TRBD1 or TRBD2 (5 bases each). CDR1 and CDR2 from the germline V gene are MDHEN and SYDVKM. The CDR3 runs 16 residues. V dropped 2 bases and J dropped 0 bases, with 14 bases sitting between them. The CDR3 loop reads CASSLRRWGSSYEQYF. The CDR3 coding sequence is TGTGCCAGCAGTTTACGACGGTGGGGGAGCTCCTACGAGCAGTACTTC.

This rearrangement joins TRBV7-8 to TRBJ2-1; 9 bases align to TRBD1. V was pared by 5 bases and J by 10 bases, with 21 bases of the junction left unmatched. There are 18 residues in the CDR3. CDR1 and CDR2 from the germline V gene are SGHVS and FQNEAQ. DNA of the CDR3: TGTGCCAGCAGCCCACGCTTCTTTGGGACAGGGAGTTTGAAAGAGCAGTTCTTC. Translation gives CASSPRFFGTGSLKEQFF.

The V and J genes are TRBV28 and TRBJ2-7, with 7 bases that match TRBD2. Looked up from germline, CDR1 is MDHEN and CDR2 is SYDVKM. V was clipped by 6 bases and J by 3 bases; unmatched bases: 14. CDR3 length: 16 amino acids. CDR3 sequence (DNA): TGTGCCAGCAGCGCTTGGAGGGCGGGAGAGGGCTACGAGCAGTACTTC. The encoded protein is CASSAWRAGEGYEQYF. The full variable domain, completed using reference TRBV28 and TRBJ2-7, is DVKVTQSSRYLVKRTGEKVFLECVQDMDHENMFWYRQDPGLGLRLIYFSYDVKMKEKGDIPEGYSVSREKKERFSLILESASTNQTSMYLCASSAWRAGEGYEQYFGPGTRLTVT.